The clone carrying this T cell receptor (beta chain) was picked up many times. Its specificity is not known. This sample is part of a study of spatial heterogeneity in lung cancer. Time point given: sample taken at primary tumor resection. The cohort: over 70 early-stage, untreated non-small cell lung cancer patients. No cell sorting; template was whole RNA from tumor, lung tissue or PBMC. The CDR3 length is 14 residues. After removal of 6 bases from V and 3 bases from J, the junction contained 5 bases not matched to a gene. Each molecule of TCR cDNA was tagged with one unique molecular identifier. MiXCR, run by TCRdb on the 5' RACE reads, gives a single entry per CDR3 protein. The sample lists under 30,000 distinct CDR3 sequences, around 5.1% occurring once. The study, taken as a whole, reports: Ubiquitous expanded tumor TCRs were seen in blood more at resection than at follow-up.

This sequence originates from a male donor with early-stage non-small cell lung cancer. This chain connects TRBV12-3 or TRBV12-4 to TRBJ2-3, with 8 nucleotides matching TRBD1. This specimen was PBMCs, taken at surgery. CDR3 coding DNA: TGTGCCAGCAGCCCCAGGACAGGGACAGATACGCAGTATTTT. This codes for CASSPRTGTDTQYF.